This T cell receptor beta chain is drawn from a study of identical twins. MiXCR, run by TCRdb on the 5' RACE reads, gives a single entry per CDR3 protein. Counted here are hundreds of thousands of distinct CDR3 sequences, 21% occurring once; the ten biggest clones make up more than 4%. The CDR3 covers 15 residues. The germline V gene encodes CDR1 LNHNV and CDR2 YYDKDF (reference sequence). V was cut by 3 bases and J by 2 bases, with 14 bases left in between. Whole-study findings and limits: Twin-shared out-of-frame alpha sequences showed excess low generation probability.

The table lists this clonotype with a few counts. The target antigen is unknown. These same records also appear under a second study, on T cells expressing NK-cell markers.

Sequencing input: PBMCs. The rearrangement joins TRBV15 to TRBJ2-7; D perhaps matches TRBD2 (6 bases). The TCR originated in a woman younger than 30 in good health. The DNA of the CDR3 is TGTGCCACCAGCAGGGGCCGGGACTTCACCTACGAGCAGTACTTC. Protein sequence: CATSRGRDFTYEQYF.